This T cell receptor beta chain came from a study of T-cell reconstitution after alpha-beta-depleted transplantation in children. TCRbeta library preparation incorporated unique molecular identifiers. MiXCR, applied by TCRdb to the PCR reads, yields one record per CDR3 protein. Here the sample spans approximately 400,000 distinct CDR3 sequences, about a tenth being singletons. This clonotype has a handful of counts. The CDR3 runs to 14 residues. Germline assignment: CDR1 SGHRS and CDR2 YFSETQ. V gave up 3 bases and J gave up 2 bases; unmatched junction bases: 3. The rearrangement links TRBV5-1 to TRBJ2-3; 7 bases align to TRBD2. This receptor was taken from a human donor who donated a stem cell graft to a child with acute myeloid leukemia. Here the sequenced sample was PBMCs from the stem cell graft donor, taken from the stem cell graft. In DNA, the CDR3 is TGCGCCAGCAGCTGGGAGGGGTCCACAGATACGCAGTATTTT. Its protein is CASSWEGSTDTQYF.